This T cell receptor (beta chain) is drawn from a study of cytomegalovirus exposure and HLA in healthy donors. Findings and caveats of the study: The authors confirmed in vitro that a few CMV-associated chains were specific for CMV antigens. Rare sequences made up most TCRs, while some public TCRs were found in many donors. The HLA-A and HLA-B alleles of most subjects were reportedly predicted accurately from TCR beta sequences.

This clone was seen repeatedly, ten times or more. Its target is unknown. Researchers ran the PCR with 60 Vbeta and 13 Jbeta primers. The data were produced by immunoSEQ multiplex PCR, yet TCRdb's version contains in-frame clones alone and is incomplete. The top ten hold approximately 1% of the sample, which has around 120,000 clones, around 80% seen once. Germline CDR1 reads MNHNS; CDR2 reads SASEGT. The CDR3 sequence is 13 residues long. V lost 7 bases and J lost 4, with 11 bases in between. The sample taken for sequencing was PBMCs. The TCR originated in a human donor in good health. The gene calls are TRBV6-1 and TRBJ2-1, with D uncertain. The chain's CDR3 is CASIASWYNEQFF. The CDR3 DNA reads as TGTGCCAGCATTGCTAGTTGGTACAATGAGCAGTTCTTC.